This passage covers 17 T cell receptor beta chains from one sample sequenced in a study of multiple sclerosis patients with progressive multifocal leukoencephalopathy. The sample's time point: time of PML onset. Here immunoSEQ multiplex PCR was the method, and the copy in TCRdb shows in-frame clones only, minus some. The sample consists of 25,000 to 30,000 clones, around 85% of them appearing once. This material consisted of PBMCs, taken from a patient treated with natalizumab. Receptors were obtained from a woman aged 30 to 39 with progressive multifocal leukoencephalopathy.

V usage is TRBV19 and J usage is TRBJ1-1; TRBD1 agrees at 10 bases. The CDR3 is 14 amino acids. Germline V lookup: CDR1 LNHDA, CDR2 SQIVND (reference sequence). Trimming at V came to 9 bases and at J to 11 bases, leaving 15 bases not matched to a gene. The CDR3 coding sequence is TGTGCCAGCAAGTCCATGACAGGGGGCGAAGGGGCTTTCTTT. This sequence encodes CASKSMTGGEGAFF.

This rearrangement joins TRBV2 to TRBJ1-2; D unclear. This CDR3 has 11 residues. Deletions cut 6 bases from V and 5 bases from J, with 7 bases between. Germline values: CDR1 SNHLY, CDR2 FYNNEI. The CDR3 bases are TGTGCCAGCAGCGCAGCTTATGGCTACACCTTC. It specifies CASSAAYGYTF.

The chain carries TRBV5-4 and TRBJ2-5, with 7 bases matching TRBD2. This CDR3 has 17 amino acids. V gave up 4 bases and J gave up 1 base; unmatched junction bases: 13. Per the germline V gene, CDR1 is SGHNT and CDR2 is YYREEE (reference sequence). The CDR3 nucleotides read TGTGCCAGCAGCCCCCCGATTGCGGGAGCCCTCCAAGAGACCCAGTACTTC. Translation gives CASSPPIAGALQETQYF. The full variable domain, completed using reference TRBV5-4 and TRBJ2-5, is ETGVTQSPTHLIKTRGQQVTLRCSSQSGHNTVSWYQQALGQGPQFIFQYYREEENGRGNFPPRFSGLQFPNYSSELNVNALELDDSALYLCASSPPIAGALQETQYFGPGTRLLVL.

The CDR3 loop reads CASTALGGSGSPLHF. The CDR3 DNA reads TGCGCCAGCACCGCCTTAGGAGGTTCGGGTTCACCCCTCCACTTT. The genes are TRBV5-1 and TRBJ1-6; D not certain. The CDR3 loop spans 15 amino acids. The V end was cut by 6 bases, the J end by 9 bases, with 19 bases between. Germline V gene sequence: CDR1 SGHRS, CDR2 YFSETQ.

The V call is TRBV25-1, the J call TRBJ2-1; D is unresolved. This CDR3 is 12 amino acids long. V dropped 4 bases and J dropped 9 bases, with 10 bases sitting between them. From germline, CDR1 is MGHDK and CDR2 SYGVNS. CDR3 protein: CASSAHGLEQFF. In nucleotides, the CDR3 is TGTGCCAGCAGTGCCCACGGCCTTGAGCAGTTCTTC.

This chain uses TRBV11-2 with TRBJ2-7; 8 nucleotides align to TRBD2. Germline assignment: CDR1 SGHAT and CDR2 FQNNGV. Trimming removed 5 bases from V and 4 bases from J; junction bases left unmatched: 10. This CDR3 comprises 15 residues. The chain's CDR3 is CASSATWGGGYEQYF. The CDR3 DNA follows: TGTGCCAGCAGCGCCACCTGGGGCGGGGGGTACGAGCAGTACTTC.

The chain joins TRBV7-3 to TRBJ2-2; perhaps TRBD2 as D (6 bases). This CDR3 is 17 amino acids long. From germline, CDR1 is SGHTA and CDR2 FQGTGA. Trimming pared 2 bases from V and 4 bases from J, leaving 17 bases between. The CDR3 nucleotides are TGTGCCAGCAGCTTAGGTAGTGGGACTGCGCCCACCGGGGAGCTGTTTTTT. Its translation is CASSLGSGTAPTGELFF.

The J gene is TRBJ1-1, the V gene TRBV6-5; no clear D gene. V was shortened by 2 bases and J by 5 bases, with 9 bases between the two germline ends. Germline V lookup: CDR1 MNHEY, CDR2 SVGAGI. The CDR3 extends over 13 amino acids. The CDR3 loop reads CASSYGGPTEAFF. In DNA, the CDR3 is TGTGCCAGCAGTTACGGCGGCCCGACTGAAGCTTTCTTT.

This clone has only one observation. The gene calls are TRBV2 and TRBJ2-1, with 9 bases aligning to TRBD2. With 7 bases clipped from V and 7 bases from J, the junction kept 8 bases outside the gene matches. The germline gives CDR1 SNHLY, CDR2 FYNNEI. The CDR3 is 14 residues long. The CDR3 loop is CASTVTSGLNEQFF. In DNA, the CDR3 is TGTGCCAGCACTGTTACTAGCGGGCTAAATGAGCAGTTCTTC.

The chain has TRBV7-2 and TRBJ1-6; possible D gene TRBD1, 6 bases. V lost 3 bases, J lost 13 bases, and 16 bases lay in between. The CDR3 length is 14 residues. Germline V gene data show CDR1 as SGHTA and CDR2 as FQGNSA. As DNA, the CDR3 is TGTGCCAGCAGCTTTAACAGGGAAAAGTCCCCCCTCCACTTT. It codes for CASSFNREKSPLHF.

The rearrangement uses TRBV5-6 and TRBJ2-2; 10 positions agree with TRBD2. Trimming at V came to 1 base and at J to 6 bases, leaving 9 bases not matched to a gene. Germline values: CDR1 SGHDT, CDR2 YYEEEE. The CDR3 has 17 residues. The CDR3 protein is CASSLNGLAGVPGELFF. The CDR3 nucleotides are TGTGCCAGCAGCTTGAATGGCCTAGCGGGAGTTCCCGGGGAGCTGTTTTTT.

This chain connects TRBV7-8 to TRBJ2-1, with 9 bases aligning to TRBD1. The CDR3 consists of 16 residues. V lost 6 bases to trimming and J lost 2 bases; unmatched junction nucleotides: 8. Germline V lookup: CDR1 SGHVS, CDR2 FQNEAQ. CDR3 nucleotide sequence: TGTGCCAGCAGATCCATGGGACAGGGCCCCTACAATGAGCAGTTCTTC. As protein: CASRSMGQGPYNEQFF.

This clone was seen just once. The chain uses TRBV5-6 and TRBJ1-2; D is possibly TRBD1 (5 bases). Germline CDR1 and CDR2: SGHDT and YYEEEE. Trimming shortened V by 0 bases and J by 4 bases, and 10 bases separated the two germline ends. CDR3 length: 14 residues. The CDR3 DNA reads TGTGCCAGCAGCTTGGGGCAGGGCACCTATGGCTACACCTTC. As protein: CASSLGQGTYGYTF.

V and J are TRBV28 and TRBJ1-5; D gene uncertain. The CDR3 length is 12 residues. The ends were cut back, 3 bases at V and 5 bases at J, with 5 bases in the middle. Per germline, CDR1 MDHEN and CDR2 SYDVKM. Here the CDR3 reads CASSFVDQPQHF. The CDR3 DNA sequence: TGTGCCAGCAGTTTTGTGGATCAGCCCCAGCATTTT.

V is TRBV6-5 and J is TRBJ2-3; 8 nucleotides agree with TRBD1. J lost 3 bases, V lost 2 bases, and 1 base had no gene match. CDR3 length equals 14 residues. Germline CDR1 is MNHEY and CDR2 is SVGAGI. CDR3 in amino acids: CASSYNRGTDTQYF. The CDR3 coding sequence is TGTGCCAGCAGTTACAACAGGGGGACAGATACGCAGTATTTT.

This chain links TRBV15 with TRBJ2-1, with 8 positions matching TRBD2. The CDR3 is 14 residues long. With V trimmed by 5 bases and J by 8 bases, 8 bases remained unmatched. CDR1 is LNHNV and CDR2 is YYDKDF in the germline V gene (reference sequence). The CDR3 loop is CATSRAGDSDEQFF. For the CDR3, the DNA is TGTGCCACCAGCCGAGCGGGAGATAGCGATGAGCAGTTCTTC.

The chain links TRBV6-1 to TRBJ1-2; tentatively, D is TRBD1 (5 bases). CDR1 and CDR2 from the germline V gene are MNHNS and SASEGT. The CDR3 totals 13 residues. Trimming pared 8 bases from V and 2 bases from J, leaving 12 bases between. The CDR3: CASSRAGNYGYTF. The DNA of the CDR3 is TGTGCCAGCTCCCGGGCAGGGAACTATGGCTACACCTTC.